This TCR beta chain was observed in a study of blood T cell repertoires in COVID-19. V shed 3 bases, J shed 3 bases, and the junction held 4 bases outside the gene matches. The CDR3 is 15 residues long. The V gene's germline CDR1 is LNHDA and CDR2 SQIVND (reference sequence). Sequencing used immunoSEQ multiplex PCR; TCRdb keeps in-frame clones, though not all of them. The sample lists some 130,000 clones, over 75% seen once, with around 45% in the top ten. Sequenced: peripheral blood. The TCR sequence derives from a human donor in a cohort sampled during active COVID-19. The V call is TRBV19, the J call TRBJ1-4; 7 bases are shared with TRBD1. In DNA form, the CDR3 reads TGTGCCAGTAGTATGAGGGGGCGATCTAATGAAAAACTGTTTTTT. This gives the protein CASSMRGRSNEKLFF.